This is a list of T cell receptor beta chains from one sample in a study of post-analysis software for immune sequencing data. TCRdb reanalysed the PCR reads using MiXCR and keeps one entry per CDR3 protein. The data hold about 540,000 distinct CDR3 sequences, with roughly 34% observed a single time. The sequenced sample was blood. Source of these receptors: a girl aged 2-17 years with multiple sclerosis. CDR3s include the opening cysteine and the closing phenylalanine or tryptophan. A D gene is named only where the DNA matches it firmly. Not every row has a clone size; where given, it reads once, few, many or a size class.

v_gene,j_gene,len,abundance,d_gene,CDR3nt,CDR3aa
TRBV9,TRBJ2-1,15,few,NA,TGTGCCAGCAGCGTAGCACAGGGCTCCTACAATGAGCAGTTCTTC,CASSVAQGSYNEQFF
TRBV15,TRBJ2-5,12,NA,NA,TGTGCCACCGCGGCCGAGAGGGAGACCCAGTACTTC,CATAAERETQYF
TRBV10-3,TRBJ2-3,14,few,TRBD1,TGTGCCATCAGGGGGACAGATCTCACAGATACGCAGTATTTT,CAIRGTDLTDTQYF
TRBV3-1,TRBJ1-4,13,NA,NA,TGTGCCTCCGGAACAGGGAGTAGTGAAAAACTGTTTTTT,CASGTGSSEKLFF
TRBV7-9,TRBJ2-7,12,few,NA,TGTGCCAGCGGGGCTGCAGTTTACGAGCAGTACTTC,CASGAAVYEQYF
TRBV15,TRBJ1-5,17,few,TRBD1,TGTGCCACCAGCAGAGATTTGGACAGGGCGAGCAATCAGCCCCAGCATTTT,CATSRDLDRASNQPQHF
TRBV6-5,TRBJ1-2,14,NA,TRBD1,TGTGCCAGCTCACAGGGGGCCGGCTCTCGTGGCTACACCTTC,CASSQGAGSRGYTF
TRBV9,TRBJ2-7,14,once,NA,TGTGCCAGCAGCCCGACCGCTCTGGACTACGAGCAGTACTTC,CASSPTALDYEQYF
TRBV20-1,TRBJ1-6,19,NA,TRBD1,TGCAGTGCTAGAGATCCCGGGACAGGGCGCATCCTCTATAATTCACCCCTCCACTTT,CSARDPGTGRILYNSPLHF
TRBV12-3/TRBV12-4,TRBJ2-6,15,many,NA,TGTGCCAGCAGCTTAGGGAGCTCTGGGGCCAACGTCCTGACTTTC,CASSLGSSGANVLTF
TRBV4-1,TRBJ1-2,14,NA,TRBD1,TGCGCCAGCAGCCAAGCGGACAGGGGGCGCGTCTACACCTTC,CASSQADRGRVYTF
TRBV10-3,TRBJ2-7,16,few,TRBD1,TGTGCCATCAGTGACCCATCTCGGACAGGGACCTACGAGCAGTACTTC,CAISDPSRTGTYEQYF
TRBV3-1,TRBJ1-4,17,NA,TRBD1,TGTGCCAGCAGCCAAGTGTCGGACAGGGGGCTAAGAGAAAAACTGTTTTTT,CASSQVSDRGLREKLFF
TRBV11-1,TRBJ2-1,15,few,TRBD2,TGTGCCACCGCGTCCTTGCCGGGGGGGCCCCATGAGCAGTTCTTC,CATASLPGGPHEQFF
TRBV28,TRBJ2-5,15,few,TRBD1,TGTGCCAGCAGTTTGAGCGGACAGGGAGGACAGACCCAGTACTTC,CASSLSGQGGQTQYF
TRBV9,TRBJ1-1,14,few,NA,TGTGCCAGCAGCGTCGCGGGGGTGAACACTGAAGCTTTCTTT,CASSVAGVNTEAFF
TRBV11-2,TRBJ2-1,12,few,NA,TGTGCCAGCAGCTTCATATACAATGAGCAGTTCTTC,CASSFIYNEQFF
TRBV20-1,TRBJ2-3,14,few,NA,TGCAGTGCCACTCGGGGGATTGGCACAGATACGCAGTATTTT,CSATRGIGTDTQYF
TRBV20-1,TRBJ2-3,14,NA,NA,TGCAGTGCTAGATGGGAGCAGAGCACAGATACGCAGTATTTT,CSARWEQSTDTQYF
TRBV6-5,TRBJ2-3,17,NA,TRBD2,TGTGCCAGCAGTTACTCGTGGGGGACTAGCGGAACAGATACGCAGTATTTT,CASSYSWGTSGTDTQYF
TRBV2,TRBJ1-5,12,NA,NA,TGTGCCAGCAGTTTGGACAGACAGTCCCAGCATTTT,CASSLDRQSQHF
TRBV20-1,TRBJ2-7,14,few,TRBD2,TGCAGTGCTCCCCCAAGCGGGAGCTCCTACGAGCAGTACTTC,CSAPPSGSSYEQYF
TRBV12-3/TRBV12-4,TRBJ2-7,13,NA,NA,TGTGTCAGCAGCCCCGTGAATAGCTACGAGCAGTACTTC,CVSSPVNSYEQYF
TRBV5-1,TRBJ1-4,17,once,TRBD1,TGCGCCAGCAGCTCCGGGACAGGAGACCTCTTTAATGAAAAACTGTTTTTT,CASSSGTGDLFNEKLFF
TRBV12-3/TRBV12-4,TRBJ1-5,15,NA,NA,TGTGTCAGCAGTTTCGGTGGTCCTATCAATCAGCCCCAGCATTTT,CVSSFGGPINQPQHF
TRBV5-1,TRBJ1-2,15,NA,NA,TGCGCCAGCAGCTTGGACGGACGGGCTCAGGATGGCTACACCTTC,CASSLDGRAQDGYTF
TRBV7-2,TRBJ2-5,18,few,TRBD2,TGTGCCAGCAGCTTTGCCAGCGGGGGGGCAACGTACCAAGAGACCCAGTACTTC,CASSFASGGATYQETQYF
TRBV5-1,TRBJ2-7,15,NA,TRBD1,TGCGCCAGCAGCTTGGGCGGGACAGGGAGCCACGAGCAGTACTTC,CASSLGGTGSHEQYF
TRBV11-2,TRBJ1-1,13,NA,NA,TGTGCCAGCAGCTTAGATTCTGTGAGGGCGGCTTTCTTT,CASSLDSVRAAFF
TRBV7-9,TRBJ1-5,13,many,NA,TGTGCCAGCAGCTTAGCGGTTGGTCAGCCCCAGCATTTT,CASSLAVGQPQHF
TRBV15,TRBJ1-1,14,few,NA,TGTGCCACCAGCAGAGATCAGGGAGGAGACGAAGCTTTCTTT,CATSRDQGGDEAFF